This T cell receptor (beta chain) was captured in a study of blood T cell repertoires in COVID-19. TCRdb's copy holds only in-frame clones and misses some; the assay was immunoSEQ multiplex PCR. The sample lists hundreds of thousands of clones, 80% to 90% occurring once. The germline V gene encodes CDR1 SGHRS and CDR2 YFSETQ. CDR3 size: 16 residues. Trimming at V came to 5 bases and at J to 0 bases, leaving 6 bases not matched to a gene. The J gene is TRBJ2-2, the V gene TRBV5-1, with TRBD2 matching over 8 bases. The origin of this receptor is a man aged 35 to 55 with acute or convalescent COVID-19. Sequences were obtained from peripheral blood. CDR3 nucleotides: TGCGCCAGCAGTGAATCGGGAGGGACGAACACCGGGGAGCTGTTTTTT. Translated, it gives CASSESGGTNTGELFF.